This T cell receptor beta chain was documented in a study of T cell responses to AZD1222 COVID-19 vaccine. The protocol was immunoSEQ multiplex PCR, while the TCRdb copy is restricted to in-frame clones and leaves out a portion. Among 170,000 or so clones listed, approximately 90% were seen once. This clone was seen a single time. The CDR3 spans 13 residues. V lost 5 bases and J 0 bases, leaving 5 bases between the germline ends. CDR1 and CDR2 (germline): SGHTA, FQGNSA. The chain recombines TRBV7-2 with TRBJ1-3; no reliable D call. The sequences come from peripheral blood, collected on day 0 of AZD1222 vaccination. This TCR was recovered from an adult in good health. CDR3 in amino acids: CASSTYSGNTIYF. CDR3 nucleotides: TGTGCCAGCAGCACCTACTCTGGAAACACCATATATTTT.